This T cell receptor (beta chain) was found in a study of blood T cell repertoires in COVID-19. Study details: Samples of COVID-19 (acute and convalescent) were obtained from the United States, Italy and Spain. T cells, B-cell-depleted T cells, or PBMCs supplied cDNA or gDNA.

The V end was cut by 6 bases, the J end by 6 bases, with 12 bases between. Germline CDR1 reads MDHEN; CDR2 reads SYDVKM. The CDR3 loop spans 13 amino acids. The table came from immunoSEQ multiplex PCR; TCRdb's copy has only in-frame clones and leaves some out. Found here are 250,000 or so clones, about 80% of them singletons; the top ten hold around 8.9%. Sequenced material: peripheral blood. The chain employs TRBV28 and TRBJ2-1; D is unresolved. The clonotype was recovered from an older man with acute or convalescent COVID-19. In DNA form, the CDR3 reads TGTGCCAGCAGCACCACTGCCCCCAATGAGCAGTTCTTC. Protein sequence: CASSTTAPNEQFF.